The source of this T cell receptor (beta chain) is a study of T cells in Graves' hyperthyroidism and ophthalmopathy. Amplification of TCR beta CDR3 regions was performed using RNA transcripts as template. Initially, a first-round RT-PCR of the TCR CDR3 employed the HTBI primer set. TCRdb re-called the multiplex PCR reads through MiXCR, storing one row per CDR3 protein. Of hundreds of thousands of distinct CDR3 sequences in the sample, 35% are singletons; the top ten hold around a third. An approximately 9.8 ml volume of fresh peripheral blood provided the PBMCs. As concerns this clonotype: Antigen specificity is unknown.

The study's findings and limits: Expanded thyroid clonotypes (above 0.001) were mostly also found in blood. From stable hyperthyroidism, ophthalmopathy was separated by a 13 V-J model.

Trimming removed 0 bases at V and 5 bases at J, with 15 bases between. The CDR3 covers 15 residues. Germline V lookup: CDR1 SGDLS, CDR2 YYNGEE. This chain joins TRBV9 and TRBJ2-7, with a tentative D call TRBD1 (6 bases). Sequencing was done on a sample of blood. The clonotype comes from a woman aged 40 to 50 with Graves' hyperthyroidism. CDR3 region: CASSVGAQGPHEQYF. The CDR3 nucleotides read TGTGCCAGCAGCGTAGGGGCCCAGGGGCCCCACGAGCAGTACTTC.